Listed here is a single TCR beta chain. Its antigen is not known. Its ends do not fully match the called genes, so a read error is possible. TCRdb reanalysed the multiplex PCR reads using MiXCR and keeps one entry per CDR3 protein. The data contain 70,000 to 95,000 distinct CDR3 sequences, under 25% of them singletons. The sample is drawn from a study of breast tumors, draining lymph nodes, adjacent tissues. Study findings and constraints: The lymph node origin of tumor T cells was framed as consistent with a hypothesis, not demonstrated.

Samples came from axillary lymph nodes draining the breast cancer. This CDR3 has 13 amino acids. Germline CDR1 is GTSNPN and CDR2 is SVGIG (reference sequence). The sequenced sample was axillary lymph node tissue. The sequence came from a female donor with breast cancer. Some clones in this sample may be carry-over from other donors' samples. The chain is built from TRBV30 and TRBJ2-1; tentatively, D is TRBD2 (5 bases). In nucleotides, the CDR3 is TGTGCCTGGAGTGTATTGAGTAGCGCCGAGCAGCTCTTC. Translating gives CAWSVLSSAEQLF.